These 15 T cell receptor beta chains originate from one sample sequenced in a study of neurological immune-mediated disorders. This sample's time point: longitudinal time-point 2. TCRdb called the 5' RACE reads again in MiXCR, with one record for every CDR3 protein. The sample carries 65,000 to 95,000 distinct CDR3 sequences, about 5% recorded once. Sequenced: PBMCs. The receptors come from a woman aged 55-69 years with multiple sclerosis.

The chain uses TRBV5-1 and TRBJ2-3; unclear D gene. Trimming cost V 4 bases and J 2 bases, with 20 bases left between them. Germline loops: CDR1 SGHRS, CDR2 YFSETQ. The CDR3 covers 17 residues. The CDR3 sequence is CASSLADKDSPTDTQYF. The CDR3 coding sequence is TGCGCCAGCAGCCTTGCTGACAAGGATTCCCCCACAGATACGCAGTATTTT.

This clonotype was seen repeatedly, ten times or more. V and J are TRBV5-1 and TRBJ1-1; D not certain. Trimming stripped 0 bases from V and 0 bases from J, with 6 bases between. Germline V lookup: CDR1 SGHRS, CDR2 YFSETQ. CDR3 length: 14 residues. The CDR3 DNA is TGCGCCAGCAGCTTGGACGGGGTGAACACTGAAGCTTTCTTT. It is translated as CASSLDGVNTEAFF.

This clonotype was detected many times. The chain employs TRBV5-1 and TRBJ1-2; 7 nucleotides line up with TRBD1. The germline gives CDR1 SGHRS, CDR2 YFSETQ. The CDR3 loop spans 14 amino acids. V shed 4 bases and J 4 bases; nucleotides not matched to a gene: 7. The chain's CDR3 is CASSPGTEGYGYTF. In DNA, the CDR3 is TGCGCCAGCAGCCCCGGGACAGAAGGCTATGGCTACACCTTC.

This clonotype was seen many times. The V and J genes are TRBV5-1 and TRBJ1-4, with unresolved D. This CDR3 has 16 amino acids. Germline CDR1 reads SGHRS; CDR2 reads YFSETQ. V was trimmed by 4 bases and J by 7 bases, leaving 20 bases between them. In DNA, the CDR3 is TGCGCCAGCAGCGTTAACACCCGTGCGGGCTCTGAAAAACTGTTTTTT. Translation: CASSVNTRAGSEKLFF.

In this sample, this clonotype turned up a few times. This sequence joins TRBV5-1 and TRBJ2-1; 12 bases line up with TRBD2. Germline loops: CDR1 SGHRS, CDR2 YFSETQ. V was clipped by 1 base and J by 4 bases; unmatched bases: 12. The CDR3 has 19 amino acids. The CDR3 coding sequence is TGCGCCAGCAGCTTGAGGGGCTCCGGGACTAGCGGGTCTTACAATGAGCAGTTCTTC. It yields the protein CASSLRGSGTSGSYNEQFF.

This clonotype was picked up many times. The genes are TRBV20-1 and TRBJ2-3, with D perhaps matching TRBD1 (6 bases). Germline lookup yields CDR1 DFQATT and CDR2 SNEGSKA (reference sequence). V was cut by 4 bases and J by 2 bases, with 13 bases left in between. The CDR3 contains 14 residues. In nucleotides, the CDR3 is TGCAGTGCTATGGGGGCCAGAAACACAGATACGCAGTATTTT. It encodes CSAMGARNTDTQYF.

This clonotype was observed at least ten times. J is TRBJ1-5 and V is TRBV20-1; D perhaps matches TRBD1 (6 bases). V lost 4 bases to trimming and J lost 3 bases, with 16 bases between them. In germline, CDR1 is DFQATT, CDR2 SNEGSKA (reference sequence). CDR3 length: 15 amino acids. CDR3 sequence: CSATENRANNQPQHF. CDR3 DNA sequence: TGCAGTGCTACCGAAAACAGGGCGAACAATCAGCCCCAGCATTTT.

This clonotype occurred many times. The V and J genes are TRBV7-2 and TRBJ2-3; D is unclear. Trimming shortened V by 0 bases and J by 0 bases, and 16 bases separated the two germline ends. CDR3 length: 18 amino acids. CDR1 is SGHTA and CDR2 is FQGNSA in the germline V gene. CDR3 sequence: CASSLAPALLSSTDTQYF. CDR3 DNA sequence: TGTGCCAGCAGCTTAGCCCCGGCGCTACTCTCGAGCACAGATACGCAGTATTTT. Combining the CDR3 with reference TRBV7-2 and TRBJ2-3 gives the whole variable domain GAGVSQSPSNKVTEKGKDVELRCDPISGHTALYWYRQSLGQGLEFLIYFQGNSAPDKSGLPSDRFSAERTGGSVSTLTIQRTQQEDSAVYLCASSLAPALLSSTDTQYFGPGTRLTVL.

This clonotype was observed a handful of times. The rearrangement links TRBV7-6 to TRBJ1-2, with D possibly TRBD1 on 6 matching bases. From germline, CDR1 is SGHVS and CDR2 FNYEAQ. V lost 5 bases and J lost 6, with 10 bases in between. The CDR3 contains 12 residues. The CDR3 is CASSGYRDGYTF. As DNA, the CDR3 is TGTGCCAGCAGCGGTTACAGGGATGGCTACACCTTC.

J is TRBJ1-2 and V is TRBV9; D perhaps matches TRBD1 (5 bases). Germline V gene data show CDR1 as SGDLS and CDR2 as YYNGEE. The CDR3 has 12 residues. The V gene lost 9 bases and the J gene lost 5 bases, with 14 bases spanning the gap. The CDR3 nucleotides read TGTGCCATCGATAACAAGGGGTATGGCTACACCTTC. Translating gives CAIDNKGYGYTF. Drawing the rest from reference TRBV9 and TRBJ1-2, the complete variable domain is DSGVTQTPKHLITATGQRVTLRCSPRSGDLSVYWYQQSLDQGLQFLIQYYNGEERAKGNILERFSAQQFPDLHSELNLSSLELGDSALYFCAIDNKGYGYTFGSGTRLTVV.

The genes are TRBV5-1 and TRBJ1-1; no reliable D call. Germline loops: CDR1 SGHRS, CDR2 YFSETQ. V lost 1 base and J 1 base, leaving 8 bases between the germline ends. CDR3 length equals 14 residues. The CDR3 DNA sequence: TGCGCCAGCAGCTTGTGCGGAAGGAACACTGAAGCTTTCTTT. This codes for CASSLCGRNTEAFF.

At least ten counts were recorded for this clonotype. This chain connects TRBV12-3 or TRBV12-4 to TRBJ1-1, with no clear D. The CDR3 is made up of 12 amino acids. V gave up 3 bases and J gave up 3 bases, with 5 bases separating them. Here the CDR3 reads CASSFQYTEAFF. CDR3 in DNA: TGTGCCAGCAGTTTTCAGTACACTGAAGCTTTCTTT.

This clonotype was counted at least ten times. The V and J genes are TRBV27 and TRBJ2-7, with TRBD2 as a possible D gene (7 bases). This CDR3 contains 14 residues. Trimming pared 7 bases from V and 2 bases from J, leaving 15 bases between. CDR1 is MNHEY, CDR2 SMNVEV, per germline (reference sequence). CDR3 coding DNA: TGTGCCAGCAAAAATCGGGGGGCCACCTACGAGCAGTACTTC. Translating it yields CASKNRGATYEQYF.

This clonotype was counted ten times or more. The chain joins TRBV7-9 to TRBJ2-1; 12 bases are shared with TRBD2. The CDR3 is 16 amino acids. CDR1 is SEHNR and CDR2 is FQNEAQ in the germline V gene (reference sequence). V lost 5 bases, J lost 1 base, and 3 bases stayed unmatched. The CDR3 DNA sequence: TGTGCCAGCAGCCCCACTAGCGGGGGGTCCTACAATGAGCAGTTCTTC. It is translated as CASSPTSGGSYNEQFF.

In this sample, this clonotype turned up many times. V usage is TRBV5-1 and J usage is TRBJ2-7; a possible D gene is TRBD2 (5 bases). V was trimmed by 0 bases and J by 7 bases, leaving 8 bases between them. Germline CDR1 and CDR2: SGHRS and YFSETQ. There are 12 residues in the CDR3. CDR3 region: CASSLDPGEQYF. CDR3 DNA sequence: TGCGCCAGCAGCTTGGATCCGGGAGAGCAGTACTTC.